A selection of T cell receptor beta chains follows, all from one sample in a study of T cells in Graves' hyperthyroidism and ophthalmopathy. Via MiXCR, TCRdb re-called the multiplex PCR reads, giving one row per CDR3 protein. The sample records about 320,000 distinct CDR3 sequences, about 15% being singletons. The sample comprised blood. All receptors come from a young man with Graves' hyperthyroidism. Both conserved end residues are part of each CDR3. D genes are given only for firm matches. A row's size may be missing; if present it is once, few, many or a size class.

J gene: TRBJ2-1; clone size: many; V gene: TRBV20-1; D gene: TRBD2; CDR3 protein: CSAQLAGFSYNEQFF; CDR3 DNA: TGCAGTGCACAGCTAGCGGGTTTCTCCTACAATGAGCAGTTCTTC
J gene: TRBJ1-1; clone size: many; V gene: TRBV3-1; D gene: .; CDR3 protein: CASSQFDTPNTEAFF; CDR3 DNA: TGTGCCAGCAGCCAATTTGACACGCCGAACACTGAAGCTTTCTTT
J gene: TRBJ1-6; clone size: many; V gene: TRBV2; D gene: TRBD1; CDR3 protein: CASRARSGGSPLHF; CDR3 DNA: TGTGCCAGCCGAGCCAGGTCAGGGGGGTCACCCCTCCACTTT
J gene: TRBJ1-2; clone size: .; V gene: TRBV5-1; D gene: .; CDR3 protein: CASSLQGGTTGNGYTF; CDR3 DNA: TGCGCCAGCAGCTTGCAGGGAGGGACCACAGGTAACGGCTACACCTTC
J gene: TRBJ1-5; clone size: .; V gene: TRBV20-1; D gene: TRBD1; CDR3 protein: CSASTGQAAYSNQPQHF; CDR3 DNA: TGCAGTGCTTCTACCGGACAGGCCGCTTATAGCAATCAGCCCCAGCATTTT
J gene: TRBJ1-5; clone size: many; V gene: TRBV12-3/TRBV12-4; D gene: .; CDR3 protein: CASSPYRDLNQPQHF; CDR3 DNA: TGTGCCAGCAGTCCCTATCGGGACCTCAATCAGCCCCAGCATTTT
J gene: TRBJ2-1; clone size: once; V gene: TRBV2; D gene: TRBD2; CDR3 protein: CASSEPGLNNEQFF; CDR3 DNA: TGTGCCAGCAGTGAACCGGGACTAAACAATGAGCAGTTCTTC
J gene: TRBJ2-7; clone size: few; V gene: TRBV10-3; D gene: TRBD1; CDR3 protein: CAISEPGQGSEQYF; CDR3 DNA: TGTGCCATCAGTGAGCCGGGACAGGGCTCCGAGCAGTACTTC
J gene: TRBJ2-1; clone size: .; V gene: TRBV16; D gene: .; CDR3 protein: CASSSIWGPNEQFF; CDR3 DNA: TGTGCCAGCAGCTCTATCTGGGGCCCCAATGAGCAGTTCTTC
J gene: TRBJ2-5; clone size: many; V gene: TRBV2; D gene: .; CDR3 protein: CASSEGRETQYF; CDR3 DNA: TGTGCCAGCTCGGAGGGGCGGGAGACCCAGTACTTC
J gene: TRBJ1-4; clone size: .; V gene: TRBV19; D gene: .; CDR3 protein: CASSPLTGTRVEKLFF; CDR3 DNA: TGTGCCAGTAGTCCCCTGACCGGGACACGCGTTGAAAAACTGTTTTTT
J gene: TRBJ2-7; clone size: many; V gene: TRBV24-1; D gene: TRBD1; CDR3 protein: CATSDFGSRGPEEQYF; CDR3 DNA: TGTGCCACCAGTGATTTTGGGTCCAGGGGGCCCGAAGAGCAGTACTTC
J gene: TRBJ1-1; clone size: many; V gene: TRBV28; D gene: .; CDR3 protein: CASRLQAMNTEAFF; CDR3 DNA: TGTGCCAGCAGACTACAGGCCATGAACACTGAAGCTTTCTTT
J gene: TRBJ2-1; clone size: many; V gene: TRBV11-2; D gene: TRBD2; CDR3 protein: CASSLTSRGRAYNEQFF; CDR3 DNA: TGTGCCAGCAGCTTAACGAGTCGCGGGAGGGCCTACAATGAGCAGTTCTTC
J gene: TRBJ2-5; clone size: .; V gene: TRBV6-1; D gene: TRBD2; CDR3 protein: CASSPGGGFQETQYF; CDR3 DNA: TGTGCCAGCAGCCCCGGGGGGGGCTTCCAAGAGACCCAGTACTTC
J gene: TRBJ2-2; clone size: many; V gene: TRBV15; D gene: .; CDR3 protein: CATSRAGNTGELFF; CDR3 DNA: TGTGCCACCAGCAGAGCGGGGAACACCGGGGAGCTGTTTTTT
J gene: TRBJ1-4; clone size: .; V gene: TRBV7-9; D gene: TRBD1; CDR3 protein: CASSASGQINEKLFF; CDR3 DNA: TGTGCCAGCAGCGCCTCGGGACAGATTAATGAAAAACTGTTTTTT
J gene: TRBJ1-3; clone size: many; V gene: TRBV30; D gene: .; CDR3 protein: CAWTRGTGSGNTIYF; CDR3 DNA: TGTGCCTGGACGAGGGGAACTGGGTCTGGAAACACCATATATTTT
J gene: TRBJ1-4; clone size: few; V gene: TRBV6-2/TRBV6-3; D gene: .; CDR3 protein: CASSYSGGEQEKLFF; CDR3 DNA: TGTGCCAGCAGTTACTCAGGGGGAGAACAAGAAAAACTGTTTTTT
J gene: TRBJ2-2; clone size: many; V gene: TRBV2; D gene: .; CDR3 protein: CASMIWGLNTGELFF; CDR3 DNA: TGTGCCAGCATGATTTGGGGGCTCAACACCGGGGAGCTGTTTTTT
J gene: TRBJ2-1; clone size: few; V gene: TRBV10-3; D gene: .; CDR3 protein: CAISGATYTYNEQFF; CDR3 DNA: TGTGCCATCAGTGGAGCCACATACACCTACAATGAGCAGTTCTTC
J gene: TRBJ1-5; clone size: many; V gene: TRBV12-3/TRBV12-4; D gene: TRBD1; CDR3 protein: CASTWTGGQPQHF; CDR3 DNA: TGTGCCAGCACCTGGACAGGGGGACAGCCCCAGCATTTT
J gene: TRBJ2-7; clone size: many; V gene: TRBV11-2; D gene: TRBD2; CDR3 protein: CASSPGTSGRGEQYF; CDR3 DNA: TGTGCCAGCAGCCCAGGGACTAGCGGGAGGGGGGAGCAGTACTTC
J gene: TRBJ2-3; clone size: .; V gene: TRBV25-1; D gene: TRBD2; CDR3 protein: CASSEFRREGADTQYF; CDR3 DNA: TGTGCCAGCAGTGAATTTCGGCGGGAGGGCGCAGATACGCAGTATTTT
J gene: TRBJ2-1; clone size: many; V gene: TRBV28; D gene: .; CDR3 protein: CASRLTRSEQFF; CDR3 DNA: TGTGCCAGCAGACTCACTAGAAGTGAGCAGTTCTTC
J gene: TRBJ2-3; clone size: few; V gene: TRBV2; D gene: .; CDR3 protein: CASSEDAADTQYF; CDR3 DNA: TGTGCCAGCAGTGAAGACGCCGCAGATACGCAGTATTTT
J gene: TRBJ2-7; clone size: many; V gene: TRBV3-1; D gene: TRBD2; CDR3 protein: CASSQGASGSSTYEQYF; CDR3 DNA: TGTGCCAGCAGCCAGGGGGCTAGCGGGAGTAGTACCTACGAGCAGTACTTC
J gene: TRBJ2-1; clone size: .; V gene: TRBV10-3; D gene: TRBD2; CDR3 protein: CAITDSGREAYNEQFF; CDR3 DNA: TGTGCCATCACCGACAGCGGGAGGGAGGCCTACAATGAGCAGTTCTTC
J gene: TRBJ2-2; clone size: many; V gene: TRBV5-1; D gene: .; CDR3 protein: CASREGSGTGELFF; CDR3 DNA: TGCGCCAGCAGAGAAGGGTCGGGGACCGGGGAGCTGTTTTTT
J gene: TRBJ2-5; clone size: .; V gene: TRBV5-6; D gene: TRBD2; CDR3 protein: CASSPPRGSAGGQETQYF; CDR3 DNA: TGTGCCAGCAGCCCGCCGCGGGGTTCTGCGGGAGGACAAGAGACCCAGTACTTC
J gene: TRBJ2-2; clone size: once; V gene: TRBV30; D gene: TRBD2; CDR3 protein: CAWSVLLAGNTGELFF; CDR3 DNA: TGTGCCTGGAGTGTACTGTTAGCGGGGAACACCGGGGAGCTGTTTTTT
J gene: TRBJ1-5; clone size: few; V gene: TRBV5-1; D gene: .; CDR3 protein: CASSFQALGAGNNQPQHF; CDR3 DNA: TGCGCCAGCAGCTTCCAGGCCCTGGGGGCAGGCAATAATCAGCCCCAGCATTTT
J gene: TRBJ2-3; clone size: .; V gene: TRBV12-3/TRBV12-4; D gene: TRBD2; CDR3 protein: CASSPAHSGTTADTQYF; CDR3 DNA: TGTGCCAGCAGCCCAGCCCATAGCGGGACTACGGCAGATACGCAGTATTTT
J gene: TRBJ2-7; clone size: few; V gene: TRBV30; D gene: TRBD1; CDR3 protein: CAWSTGQGGPYEQYF; CDR3 DNA: TGTGCCTGGAGTACCGGACAGGGAGGTCCCTACGAGCAGTACTTC
J gene: TRBJ1-1; clone size: many; V gene: TRBV25-1; D gene: .; CDR3 protein: CASAGGPNTEAFF; CDR3 DNA: TGTGCCAGCGCGGGGGGCCCGAACACTGAAGCTTTCTTT
J gene: TRBJ2-1; clone size: .; V gene: TRBV18; D gene: TRBD1; CDR3 protein: CASSLDRGDEQFF; CDR3 DNA: TGTGCCAGCTCGCTGGACAGGGGGGATGAGCAGTTCTTC
J gene: TRBJ1-3; clone size: many; V gene: TRBV30; D gene: .; CDR3 protein: CAWNRDSGNTIYF; CDR3 DNA: TGTGCCTGGAATCGGGACTCTGGAAACACCATATATTTT
J gene: TRBJ2-7; clone size: many; V gene: TRBV18; D gene: .; CDR3 protein: CASSPGAATLTYEQYF; CDR3 DNA: TGTGCCAGCTCACCGGGGGCCGCGACATTGACCTACGAGCAGTACTTC